The 25 T cell receptor beta chains reported below all come from one sample, sequenced in a study of blood T cell repertoires in COVID-19. Data came from immunoSEQ multiplex PCR; TCRdb stores just in-frame clones and leaves some out. The profile shows about 300,000 clones, around nine tenths of them singletons. What was sequenced was peripheral blood. The receptor set was obtained from an older man with acute or convalescent COVID-19.

The CDR3 here is CASTPMASGRSPWETQYF. CDR3 nucleotides: TGTGCCAGCACCCCCATGGCTAGCGGGAGGTCTCCCTGGGAGACCCAGTACTTC. The chain is built from TRBV28 and TRBJ2-5; 11 positions match TRBD2. CDR1 and CDR2 (germline): MDHEN, SYDVKM. The V and J ends lost 7 bases and 5 bases, in that order; junction bases with no gene match: 18. The CDR3 loop spans 18 amino acids.

This clone was picked up one time. V and J are TRBV5-6 and TRBJ2-1; D may be TRBD2 (7 bases). This CDR3 has 15 amino acids. Trimming left V 2 bases short and J 4 bases short, with 13 bases between. Germline CDR1 SGHDT, CDR2 YYEEEE. Written as DNA, the CDR3 is TGTGCCAGCAGCTTTTTCGGGGGGCGGTACAATGAGCAGTTCTTC. It specifies CASSFFGGRYNEQFF.

The chain recombines TRBV29-1 with TRBJ2-7, with 9 bases matching TRBD1. Germline V gene data show CDR1 as SQVTM and CDR2 as ANQGSEA. The CDR3 runs 13 residues. V trimming: 4 bases; J trimming: 2 bases; junction bases outside the gene matches: 3. CDR3 nucleotide sequence: TGCAGCGTTGGACAGGGGGTCACCTACGAGCAGTACTTC. Its translation is CSVGQGVTYEQYF.

The chain employs TRBV21-1 and TRBJ2-5; TRBD2 is taken as the D call from the table, unchecked against the DNA. TRBV21-1 is termed a pseudogene. The CDR3 contains 18 residues. The CDR3 loop is CASGAGRTQEGMRETQYF. The CDR3 DNA reads as TGTGCCAGCGGAGCTGGCCGGACGCAGGAGGGGATGAGGGAGACCCAGTACTTC.

The chain couples TRBV6-1 to TRBJ1-2, with D possibly TRBD1 on 5 matching bases. The germline V gene has CDR1 MNHNS and CDR2 SASEGT. Trimming took 1 base from V and 8 from J, leaving 11 bases between them. The CDR3 has 13 residues. The CDR3 DNA sequence: TGTGCCAGCAGTGAAGTGGAGGGGTTGGGCTACACCTTC. Translated: CASSEVEGLGYTF.

The chain joins TRBV5-1 to TRBJ2-1; D may be TRBD1 (6 bases). With 4 bases removed from V and 6 bases from J, the gap between germline ends came to 17 bases. The CDR3 is made up of 15 amino acids. Germline CDR1 and CDR2: SGHRS and YFSETQ. The CDR3 nucleotides are TGCGCCAGCAGCCGGCAGGGGCTTACGGGCAATGAGCAGTTCTTC. It specifies CASSRQGLTGNEQFF.

The rearrangement joins TRBV6-5 to TRBJ1-5, with D unresolved. Trimming removed 4 bases from V and 4 bases from J, with 14 bases in between. Germline values: CDR1 MNHEY, CDR2 SVGAGI. The CDR3 totals 15 residues. CDR3 nucleotides: TGTGCCAGCAGTTCAGGAGGGATGGAGAATCAGCCCCAGCATTTT. Amino acid sequence: CASSSGGMENQPQHF.

The J gene is TRBJ1-5, the V gene TRBV4-2; no reliable D call. The V end was cut by 0 bases, the J end by 0 bases, with 9 bases between. Germline V gene lookup returns CDR1 LGHNA and CDR2 YNFKEQ. The CDR3 loop spans 16 amino acids. This CDR3 is CASSQELSISNQPQHF. In DNA, the CDR3 is TGTGCCAGCAGCCAAGAACTATCGATTAGCAATCAGCCCCAGCATTTT.

This chain uses TRBV9 with TRBJ2-1, with 8 bases matching TRBD2. The CDR3 covers 14 residues. Germline trimming cut 0 bases from V and 7 bases from J; bases unmatched to any gene: 3. Germline CDR1 reads SGDLS; CDR2 reads YYNGEE. DNA of the CDR3: TGTGCCAGCAGCGTAGTCGGGACTAGAAATGAGCAGTTCTTC. Its protein is CASSVVGTRNEQFF.

The chain employs TRBV6-5 and TRBJ2-2, with D hard to call. CDR1 MNHEY and CDR2 SVGAGI come from the germline V gene. CDR3 length: 16 residues. V lost 1 base and J 2 bases, leaving 11 bases between the germline ends. CDR3 DNA sequence: TGTGCCAGCAGTTACTGGGCCCGAGCTAACACCGGGGAGCTGTTTTTT. Translated: CASSYWARANTGELFF.

The CDR3: CASSLAAGEKLFF. The CDR3 nucleotides read TGTGCCAGCAGCTTGGCGGCGGGAGAAAAACTGTTTTTT. The chain recombines TRBV5-5 with TRBJ1-4; no firm D call. The CDR3 is 13 amino acids. Trimming took 0 bases from V and 8 from J, leaving 8 bases between them. The germline gives CDR1 SGHKS, CDR2 YYEKEE (reference sequence).

The chain uses TRBV6-6 and TRBJ2-3; D gene uncertain. Germline V CDR1 and CDR2: MNHNY, SVGAGI (reference sequence). This CDR3 comprises 13 residues. Between the trimmed V and J ends, which lost 7 bases and 2 bases, there was a span of 10 bases. CDR3 bases: TGTGCCAGCACCCTCTTCCCCACAGATACGCAGTATTTT. As protein: CASTLFPTDTQYF.

CDR3 in amino acids: CASSPSFNSGNTIYF. CDR3 bases: TGTGCCAGCAGTCCCTCCTTTAACTCTGGAAACACCATATATTTT. This sequence joins TRBV25-1 and TRBJ1-3; no reliable D call. The germline V and J ends were trimmed by 5 bases and 0 bases, with 11 bases remaining between them. The CDR3 is 15 amino acids. CDR1 is MGHDK and CDR2 is SYGVNS in the germline V gene.

This clone was seen more than once but under ten times. The rearrangement joins TRBV7-2 to TRBJ2-6; D ambiguous. V lost 4 bases, J lost 1 base, and 5 bases lay in between. Germline assignment: CDR1 SGHTA and CDR2 FQGNSA. CDR3 length: 14 amino acids. The CDR3 sequence is CASSSQSGANVLTF. The CDR3 DNA is TGTGCCAGCAGCTCCCAATCTGGGGCCAACGTCCTGACTTTC.

The chain uses TRBV19 and TRBJ2-1; D perhaps matches TRBD2 (6 bases). CDR3 length: 13 amino acids. V was cut by 2 bases and J by 12 bases, with 14 bases left in between. Germline V CDR1 and CDR2: LNHDA, SQIVND (reference sequence). CDR3 in DNA: TGTGCCAGTAGTATATCTGCGGGGCTCGGGCAGTTCTTC. This codes for CASSISAGLGQFF.

The DNA of the CDR3 is TGCGCCAGCAGCGGGGGGTGGACAGGGTCCACCCTCAACTATGGCTACACCTTC. Its protein product is CASSGGWTGSTLNYGYTF. The genes are TRBV5-1 and TRBJ1-2; 8 bases are a match to TRBD1. Germline trimming cut 4 bases from V and 2 bases from J; bases unmatched to any gene: 16. This CDR3 is built from 18 residues. Germline CDR1 is SGHRS and CDR2 is YFSETQ.

CDR3 protein: CASSQRREASGTDTQYF. The CDR3 nucleotides are TGCGCCAGCAGCCAACGCAGGGAGGCTAGCGGCACAGATACGCAGTATTTT. This rearrangement joins TRBV5-1 to TRBJ2-3; D perhaps matches TRBD2 (6 bases). V lost 4 bases, J lost 1 base, and 19 bases lay in between. The CDR3 is 17 amino acids. Germline CDR1 is SGHRS and CDR2 is YFSETQ.

The chain recombines TRBV3-1 (or the pseudogene TRBV3-2) with TRBJ1-1; D remains unclear. Trimming took off 1 base at V and 1 base at J, with 13 bases between the two ends. The CDR3 contains 16 residues. Germline V lookup: CDR1 LGHDT, CDR2 YNNKEL (reference sequence). CDR3 in amino acids: CASSQVSRTTNTEAFF. In DNA form, the CDR3 reads TGTGCCAGCAGCCAAGTTTCACGGACTACGAACACTGAAGCTTTCTTT.

The chain recombines TRBV7-2 with TRBJ1-5; perhaps TRBD1 as D (5 bases). The ends were cut back, 5 bases at V and 0 bases at J, with 8 bases in the middle. The germline V gene encodes CDR1 SGHTA and CDR2 FQGNSA. The CDR3 has 14 residues. CDR3 protein: CASSEQVSNQPQHF. CDR3 nucleotide sequence: TGTGCCAGCAGCGAACAGGTTAGCAATCAGCCCCAGCATTTT.

CDR3 nucleotide sequence: TGTGCCAGCAGCTTTTCTAGCAGGGGCTACGAGCAGTACTTC. Translated, it gives CASSFSSRGYEQYF. The J gene is TRBJ2-7, the V gene TRBV7-2; D might be TRBD1 (6 bases). Trimming shortened V by 3 bases and J by 3 bases, and 12 bases separated the two germline ends. CDR1 is SGHTA and CDR2 is FQGNSA in the germline V gene. The CDR3 sequence is 14 residues long.

V is TRBV18 and J is TRBJ2-1; 8 bases are a match to TRBD1. J lost 4 bases, V lost 4 bases, and 6 bases had no gene match. CDR1 is KGHSH, CDR2 LQKENI, per germline. This CDR3 is 15 amino acids long. CDR3 DNA: TGTGCCAGCTCACTAGGACAGGGTGCTTACAATGAGCAGTTCTTC. It specifies CASSLGQGAYNEQFF. Variable domain in full (rest from reference TRBV18 and TRBJ2-1): NAGVMQNPRHLVRRRGQEARLRCSPMKGHSHVYWYRQLPEEGLKFMVYLQKENIIDESGMPKERFSAEFPKEGPSILRIQQVVRGDSAAYFCASSLGQGAYNEQFFGPGTRLTVL.

This chain links TRBV7-2 with TRBJ2-1, with 8 bases matching TRBD2. Germline CDR1 is SGHTA and CDR2 is FQGNSA. The V and J ends lost 2 bases and 8 bases, in that order; junction bases with no gene match: 8. This CDR3 spans 15 amino acids. CDR3 sequence: CASSLRPSGFYEQFF. CDR3 coding DNA: TGTGCCAGCAGCTTACGGCCTAGCGGGTTTTATGAGCAGTTCTTC.

DNA of the CDR3: TGTGCCAGTAGTATAGACTCCGGGAGATACATTCAGTACTTC. Translating it yields CASSIDSGRYIQYF. V is TRBV19 and J is TRBJ2-4; TRBD2 is a possible D gene (6 bases). Trimming removed 0 bases from V and 8 bases from J, with 11 bases in between. CDR1 is LNHDA and CDR2 is SQIVND in the germline V gene (reference sequence). This CDR3 contains 14 residues.

The chain couples TRBV27 to TRBJ2-1; 7 bases map to TRBD2. The germline V gene has CDR1 MNHEY and CDR2 SMNVEV (reference sequence). With V trimmed by 6 bases and J by 0 bases, 8 bases remained unmatched. The CDR3 covers 16 residues. CDR3 sequence: CASSNWEGVSYNEQFF. Here the CDR3 DNA reads TGTGCCAGCAGCAACTGGGAGGGCGTCTCCTACAATGAGCAGTTCTTC.

V gene TRBV7-8 combines with J gene TRBJ2-7, with TRBD1 matching over 9 bases. The junction had 4 bases not matched to a gene; V was cut back by 4 bases and J by 0 bases. This CDR3 has 15 amino acids. CDR1 is SGHVS and CDR2 is FQNEAQ in the germline V gene. The CDR3 loop is CASSSQGASSYEQYF. CDR3 sequence (DNA): TGTGCCAGCAGCTCACAGGGGGCGTCCTCCTACGAGCAGTACTTC.